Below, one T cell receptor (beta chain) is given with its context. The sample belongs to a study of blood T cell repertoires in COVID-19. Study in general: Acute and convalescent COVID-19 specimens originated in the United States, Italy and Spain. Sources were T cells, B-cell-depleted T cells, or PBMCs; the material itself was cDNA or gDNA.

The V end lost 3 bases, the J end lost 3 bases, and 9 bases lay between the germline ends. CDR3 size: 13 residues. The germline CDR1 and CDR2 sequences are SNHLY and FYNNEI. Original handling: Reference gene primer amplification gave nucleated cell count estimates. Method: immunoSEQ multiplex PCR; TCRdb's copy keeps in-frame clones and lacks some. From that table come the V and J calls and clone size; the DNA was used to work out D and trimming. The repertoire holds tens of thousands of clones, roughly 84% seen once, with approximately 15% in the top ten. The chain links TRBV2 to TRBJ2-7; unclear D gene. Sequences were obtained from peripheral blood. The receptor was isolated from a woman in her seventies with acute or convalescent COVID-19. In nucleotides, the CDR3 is TGTGCCAGCAGTGAGGGCAGCTACTACGAGCAGTACGTC. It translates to CASSEGSYYEQYV.